This section outlines one T cell receptor (beta chain) sequence together with its context. The repertoire was sequenced with immunoSEQ multiplex PCR; TCRdb's copy has only in-frame clones and lacks some. The sample carries 40,000 to 45,000 clones, roughly 89% recorded once. Looked up from germline, CDR1 is SGHRS and CDR2 is YFSETQ. Deletions cut 0 bases from V and 6 bases from J, with 4 bases between. The CDR3 contains 11 residues. These data are taken from a study of T cell changes during pregnancy in multiple sclerosis. The rearrangement links TRBV5-1 to TRBJ2-7; the D is unclear. This TCR was recovered from a female donor with multiple sclerosis, enrolled in a pregnancy study. The material was CD4+ T cells from peripheral blood mononuclear cells, obtained in the first trimester of pregnancy. The CDR3 bases are TGCGCCAGCAGCTTGGCCCGCGAGCAGTACTTC. Translating gives CASSLAREQYF. The full variable domain, in which reference TRBV5-1 and TRBJ2-7 provide the parts outside the CDR3, is KAGVTQTPRYLIKTRGQQVTLSCSPISGHRSVSWYQQTPGQGLQFLFEYFSETQRNKGNFPGRFSGRQFSNSRSEMNVSTLELGDSALYLCASSLAREQYFGPGTRLTVT.